Here is one T cell receptor beta chain with its context. The table lists this clonotype with a few counts. Its antigen target is currently unknown. The sample holds no much larger clone one base away, and base qualities are not on file. These data are taken from a study of blood T cells in healthy people across ages (dated by TCRdb to the mid-2010s). The study in broad terms: Template switching captured roughly one uniquely barcoded TCR beta cDNA molecule per two T cells in model experiments. The study measured age-related changes in TCR beta repertoire diversity using deep sequencing normalized with unique cDNA molecular identifiers. Four age groups were formed from the donors: young (average approximately 15 years), middle-aged (around 41), aged (more than 55) and long-lived (82). To avoid experimental bias, donors of different ages were spread randomly across the sequencing lanes. Two additional independent replicas of 1 million unique cDNA reads from the same blood draw were analyzed for two donors (one aged 18 to 30 and one aged 80 or older). Summary of the overall study and its limitations: There was a strong correlation between observed TCR beta diversity and the percentage of naive T cells measured by flow cytometry. Observed TCR beta diversity per million T cells fell roughly linearly with age, and a significant reduction was already apparent by age roughly 40. Because profiling used bulk unsorted PBMCs, naive and antigen-experienced compartments could not be compared conclusively. Because donor CMV infection status was unknown, age-related changes in expanded clonotypes were potentially confounded. Compared with the aged group, the long-lived group had more naive CD4+ T cells, fewer expanded clones and increased TCR diversity, a pattern suggesting age selection. Estimates of total diversity based on one million sequenced T cells were considered lower bounds and underestimates.

Donors were about 36 systemically healthy Caucasian individuals from Russia aged roughly 6 to 95 years. Around 10 milliliters of peripheral blood were collected from each donor into EDTA-treated Vacutainer tubes. PBMCs were isolated by Ficoll-Paque density-gradient centrifugation, with at least 6 million obtained per sample. Total RNA, at least 6 micrograms per sample, was extracted from PBMCs with Trizol reagent. For every donor, flow cytometry on a PBMC aliquot measured the percentage of naive CD45RAhigh/CD27high T cells. CDR1 SQVTM and CDR2 ANQGSEA are derived from the germline V gene. Measured from the cysteine to the phenylalanine, the CDR3 is 13 residues long. CDR3 DNA only is kept here, 39 bases in frame from base 1. Trimming takes 4 bases from V and 4 bases from J, and the germline ends sit 14 bases apart. Receptors were amplified or captured by 5' RACE. The sequencer was an Illumina HiSeq 2500. The second PCR ran for roughly 7 to 12 cycles and used a J-beta primer mix along with a sample-barcoded 5' primer. A unique molecular identifier was introduced onto each TCR beta cDNA molecule by a template-switch 5' adaptor carrying 12 random nucleotides. At least 3 million CDR3-containing paired-end reads were obtained from each sample. First-strand cDNA synthesis was performed from all RNA using the Mint cDNA synthesis kit, with priming by a TRBC-specific oligonucleotide. Following uracil-DNA glycosylase treatment, all cDNA underwent a first 18-cycle PCR with the universal primers M1SS and BC2_uni_R. Regarding the original processing steps: Normalization of each sample was performed by random selection of 1 million high-quality reads, each carrying a distinct molecular identifier. Reads with shared molecular identifiers were discarded instead of being binned into consensus sequences. MiTCR, set to a Q25 quality threshold and the strictest error-elimination algorithm, was used for CDR3 identification, clonotype clustering and error correction. Lower-bound total TCR beta diversity was estimated with a nonparametric unseen species model using Euler transformation. TCRdb passed the public sequencing reads through fastp at Q25 and MiXCR, retaining productive beta sequences. One record per CDR3 amino acid sequence lists the most common genes and DNA. The V and J calls, along with clone size, are taken from TCRdb and not from the paper's own processing. The sample table contains 1.4 million to 1.5 million distinct CDR3 sequences; only one count was recorded for about 43% of them. The biggest ten clones account for approximately 7.9% of the sample.

The sequence links TRBV29-1 to TRBJ2-7; too little of a D gene remains to name it. Sequencing input: blood. This receptor was obtained from a woman aged 18-30 years in good health. The sequenced DNA: TGCAGCGTTGGTGGCGACACAACATACGAGCAGTACTTC. This gives the protein CSVGGDTTYEQYF.